This T cell receptor (beta chain) was retrieved from a study of T cell responses to AZD1222 COVID-19 vaccine. Looking at the study overall: Some second doses came at about 4 weeks and others at about 12 weeks; these were pooled.

Notes on this clone: The antigen remains undetermined.

General study findings and limits: A mostly white British donor set with more females was recruited, and clonal diversity was possibly underestimated. Spike-wide vaccine-associated CD4 TCRs dominated at 160-218 and 743-854. Among those given AZD1222, only five to seven were seropositive at baseline.

Germline assignment: CDR1 SEHNR and CDR2 FQNEAQ (reference sequence). Trimming took off 3 bases at V and 5 bases at J, with 11 bases between the two ends. The length of the CDR3 is 13 residues. Sequencing was performed with immunoSEQ multiplex PCR; in TCRdb, only in-frame clones are kept and a portion is missing. Among tens of thousands of clones listed, approximately 90% were seen once. Sequences were derived from peripheral blood, sampled on day 0 of AZD1222 vaccination. This clonotype was obtained from an adult in good health. The V call is TRBV7-9, the J call TRBJ2-7; no clear D. CDR3 sequence (DNA): TGTGCCAGCAGCTTCGGGCCCCCCCACGAGCAGTACTTC. Its protein product is CASSFGPPHEQYF. The full variable domain, its missing parts supplied by reference TRBV7-9 and TRBJ2-7, is DTGVSQNPRHKITKRGQNVTFRCDPISEHNRLYWYRQTLGQGPEFLTYFQNEAQLEKSRLLSDRFSAERPKGSFSTLEIQRTEQGDSAMYLCASSFGPPHEQYFGPGTRLTVT.